This T cell receptor (beta chain) stems from a study of T cell responses to AZD1222 COVID-19 vaccine. Points from the study as a whole: Seropositive status at baseline applied to only five or six AZD1222 recipients. The donors showed a predominance of white British ancestry and of females, with possible underestimation of clonal diversity. The span of vaccine-associated CD4 TCRs extended across spike, with dominance at 160-218 and 743-854.

Germline CDR1 SGHTA, CDR2 FQGNSA. The CDR3 totals 15 residues. The V and J ends lost 0 bases and 1 base respectively, with 7 bases between them. Points on this clone: The antigen remains unidentified.

The study pooled second doses at about 4 or about 12 weeks. TCRdb's copy holds only in-frame clones and misses some; the assay was immunoSEQ multiplex PCR. The sample holds tens of thousands of clones; approximately 80% are singletons and the top ten take 11% to 15%. The clonotype comes from an adult who received the AZD1222 COVID-19 vaccine. The chain has TRBV7-2 and TRBJ1-3; D remains unclear. The source was peripheral blood, collected 28 days after the second AZD1222 dose. The CDR3 loop is CASSLASGSGNTIYF. The CDR3 DNA sequence: TGTGCCAGCAGCTTAGCTTCTGGGTCTGGAAACACCATATATTTT.